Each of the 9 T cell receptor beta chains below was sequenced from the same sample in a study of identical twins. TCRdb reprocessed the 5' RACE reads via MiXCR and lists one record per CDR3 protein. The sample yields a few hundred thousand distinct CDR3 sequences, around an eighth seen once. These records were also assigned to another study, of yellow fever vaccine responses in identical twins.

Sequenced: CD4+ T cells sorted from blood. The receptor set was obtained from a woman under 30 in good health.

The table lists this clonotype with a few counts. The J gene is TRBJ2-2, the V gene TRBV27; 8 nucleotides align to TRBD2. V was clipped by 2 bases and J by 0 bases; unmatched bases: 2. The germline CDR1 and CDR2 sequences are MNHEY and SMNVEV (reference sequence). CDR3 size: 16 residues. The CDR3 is CASSLPGLANTGELFF. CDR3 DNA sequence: TGTGCCAGCAGTTTACCGGGACTAGCGAACACCGGGGAGCTGTTTTTT.

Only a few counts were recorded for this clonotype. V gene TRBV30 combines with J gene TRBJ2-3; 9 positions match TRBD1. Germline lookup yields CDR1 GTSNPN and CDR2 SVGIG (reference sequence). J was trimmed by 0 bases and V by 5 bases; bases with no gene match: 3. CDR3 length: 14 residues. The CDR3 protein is CAWGTGKSTDTQYF. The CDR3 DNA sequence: TGTGCCTGGGGGACAGGGAAGAGCACAGATACGCAGTATTTT.

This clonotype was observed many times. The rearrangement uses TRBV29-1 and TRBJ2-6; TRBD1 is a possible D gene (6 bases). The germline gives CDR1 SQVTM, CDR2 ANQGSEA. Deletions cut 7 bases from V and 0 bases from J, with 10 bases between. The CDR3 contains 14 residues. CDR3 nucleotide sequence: TGCAGCGCCACACAGGGCTCTGGGGCCAACGTCCTGACTTTC. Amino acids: CSATQGSGANVLTF. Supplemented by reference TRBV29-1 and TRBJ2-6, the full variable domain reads SAVISQKPSRDICQRGTSLTIQCQVDSQVTMMFWYRQQPGQSLTLIATANQGSEATYESGFVIDKFPISRPNLTFSTLTVSNMSPEDSSIYLCSATQGSGANVLTFGAGSRLTVL.

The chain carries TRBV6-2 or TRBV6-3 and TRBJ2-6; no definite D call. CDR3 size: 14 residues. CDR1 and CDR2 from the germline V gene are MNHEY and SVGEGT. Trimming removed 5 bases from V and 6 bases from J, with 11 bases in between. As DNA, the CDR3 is TGTGCCAGCAGTGTCTCTCTGGCGGCCAACGTCCTGACTTTC. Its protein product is CASSVSLAANVLTF.

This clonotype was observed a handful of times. The CDR3 loop is CSVAPGPYNEQFF. CDR3 bases: TGCAGCGTTGCCCCGGGTCCCTACAATGAGCAGTTCTTC. The V call is TRBV29-1, the J call TRBJ2-1, with no clear D. There are 13 residues in the CDR3. In germline, CDR1 is SQVTM, CDR2 ANQGSEA. Trimming removed 4 bases at V and 2 bases at J, with 9 bases between.

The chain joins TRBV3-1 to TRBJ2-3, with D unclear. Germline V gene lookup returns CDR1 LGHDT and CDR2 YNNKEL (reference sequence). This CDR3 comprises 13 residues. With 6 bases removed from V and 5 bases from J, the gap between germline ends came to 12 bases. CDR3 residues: CASSPIGLDTQYF. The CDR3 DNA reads TGTGCCAGCAGTCCCATAGGGTTAGATACGCAGTATTTT.

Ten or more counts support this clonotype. Written as DNA, the CDR3 is TGCGCCAGCAGCTTGGCCGGGCTAGCGGGGGACTCCGGAGGGACCCAGTACTTC. This translates into CASSLAGLAGDSGGTQYF. The chain combines TRBV5-1 with TRBJ2-5, with 10 bases lining up with TRBD2. The germline CDR1 and CDR2 sequences are SGHRS and YFSETQ. The CDR3 runs to 18 residues. V lost 0 bases to trimming and J lost 7 bases; unmatched junction nucleotides: 15.

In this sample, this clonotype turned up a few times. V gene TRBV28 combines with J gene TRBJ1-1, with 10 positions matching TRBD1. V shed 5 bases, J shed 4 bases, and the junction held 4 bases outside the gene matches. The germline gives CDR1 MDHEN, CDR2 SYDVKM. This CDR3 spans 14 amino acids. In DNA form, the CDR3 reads TGTGCCAGCAGTGCGACAGGGGGCTTCACTGAAGCTTTCTTT. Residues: CASSATGGFTEAFF.

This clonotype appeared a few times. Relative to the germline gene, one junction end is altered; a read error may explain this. As DNA, the CDR3 is TGTGCTAGCAGCTCGGACAGGGCAGAGACCCAGTACTTC. Its protein is CASSSDRAETQYF. The genes are TRBV7-6 and TRBJ2-5, with 8 bases matching TRBD1. The CDR3 runs 13 residues. Per the germline V gene, CDR1 is SGHVS and CDR2 is FNYEAQ.